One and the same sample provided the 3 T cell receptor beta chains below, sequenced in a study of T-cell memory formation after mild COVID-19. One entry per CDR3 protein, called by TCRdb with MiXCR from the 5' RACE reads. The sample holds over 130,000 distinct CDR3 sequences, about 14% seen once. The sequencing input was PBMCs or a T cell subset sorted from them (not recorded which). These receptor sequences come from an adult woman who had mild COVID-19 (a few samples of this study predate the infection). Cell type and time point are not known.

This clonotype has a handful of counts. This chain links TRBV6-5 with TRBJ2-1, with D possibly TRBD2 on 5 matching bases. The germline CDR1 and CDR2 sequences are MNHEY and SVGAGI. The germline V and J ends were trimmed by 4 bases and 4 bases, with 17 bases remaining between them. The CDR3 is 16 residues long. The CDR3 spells CASSLDFSHEYNEQFF. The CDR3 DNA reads TGTGCCAGCAGTTTGGACTTTAGTCATGAATACAATGAGCAGTTCTTC.

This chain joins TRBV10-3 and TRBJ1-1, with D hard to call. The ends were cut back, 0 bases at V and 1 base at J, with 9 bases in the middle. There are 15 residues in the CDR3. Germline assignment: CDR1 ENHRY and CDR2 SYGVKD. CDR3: CAISESERGNTEAFF. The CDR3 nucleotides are TGTGCCATCAGTGAGTCGGAACGGGGGAACACTGAAGCTTTCTTT.

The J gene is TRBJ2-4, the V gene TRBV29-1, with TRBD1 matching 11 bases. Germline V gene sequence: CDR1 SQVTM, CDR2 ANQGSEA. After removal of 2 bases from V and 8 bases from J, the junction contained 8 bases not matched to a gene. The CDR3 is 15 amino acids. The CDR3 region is CSVELWTGGSDIQYF. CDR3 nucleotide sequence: TGCAGCGTTGAATTGTGGACAGGGGGCTCGGACATTCAGTACTTC.